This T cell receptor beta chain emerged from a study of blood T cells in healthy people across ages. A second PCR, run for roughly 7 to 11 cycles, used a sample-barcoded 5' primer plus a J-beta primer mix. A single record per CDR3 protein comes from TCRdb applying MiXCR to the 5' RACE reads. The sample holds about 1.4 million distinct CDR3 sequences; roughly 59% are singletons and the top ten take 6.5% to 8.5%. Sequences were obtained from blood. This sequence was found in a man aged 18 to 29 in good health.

The CDR3 spells CASSSPTGTGPNEQFF. In DNA, the CDR3 is TGCGCCAGCAGCTCGCCAACGGGGACAGGCCCGAATGAGCAGTTCTTC. The chain employs TRBV5-1 and TRBJ2-1; 8 bases match TRBD1. The germline V gene has CDR1 SGHRS and CDR2 YFSETQ. The CDR3 is made up of 16 amino acids. The junction had 12 bases not matched to a gene; V was cut back by 3 bases and J by 7 bases.